These 21 T cell receptor beta chains were all obtained from the same sample, sequenced in a study of T-cell reconstitution after alpha-beta-depleted transplantation in children. Library preparation (for TCRbeta) was performed with unique molecular identifiers. MiXCR, run by TCRdb on the PCR reads, gives a single entry per CDR3 protein. The sample lists about 200,000 distinct CDR3 sequences; around 8.4% were seen once. The starting material was PBMCs, mostly from graft donor cells, obtained 360 days after TCRalphabeta/CD19-depleted stem cell transplant. These TCRs come from a male patient aged 2 to 10 who had a stem cell transplant for acute myeloid leukemia, so the T cells may come from the graft donor.

This clonotype was detected many times. The rearrangement uses TRBV7-3 and TRBJ1-4; D uncertain. Germline-derived CDR1 and CDR2 are SGHTA and FQGTGA. Trimming removed 2 bases at V and 5 bases at J, with 6 bases between. The CDR3 covers 13 residues. In DNA, the CDR3 is TGTGCCAGCAGCTTATTTCCGAATGAAAAACTGTTTTTT. This sequence encodes CASSLFPNEKLFF.

The chain has TRBV7-9 and TRBJ2-5, with TRBD1 matching over 7 bases. Germline V gene data show CDR1 as SEHNR and CDR2 as FQNEAQ (reference sequence). Trimming removed 5 bases from V and 1 base from J; junction bases left unmatched: 10. The CDR3 contains 16 residues. The CDR3, as DNA: TGTGCCAGCAGCCCGCTTCGGGACAGAAGCCAAGAGACCCAGTACTTC. Its protein product is CASSPLRDRSQETQYF.

The V call is TRBV10-1, the J call TRBJ2-2; no clear D gene. CDR1 and CDR2 (germline): WNHNN, SYGVQD (reference sequence). Trimming removed 4 bases from V and 7 bases from J, with 22 bases in between. The CDR3 is 17 amino acids. The CDR3 DNA reads TGCGCCAGCAGTGCAGGCCCCGGTTTCGATTTAAACGGGGAGCTGTTTTTT. Protein sequence: CASSAGPGFDLNGELFF.

The V gene is TRBV12-3 or TRBV12-4, the J gene TRBJ2-2, with 8 bases lining up with TRBD2. This CDR3 contains 15 residues. Germline trimming cut 4 bases from V and 0 bases from J; bases unmatched to any gene: 1. In DNA form, the CDR3 reads TGTGCCAGCAGTTCACTAGCGGCGAACACCGGGGAGCTGTTTTTT. Translated: CASSSLAANTGELFF.

This clonotype was seen at least ten times. The chain uses TRBV24-1 and TRBJ2-1; a possible D gene is TRBD2 (6 bases). Trimming removed 3 bases at V and 9 bases at J, with 17 bases between. The CDR3 has 15 amino acids. Germline assignment: CDR1 KGHDR and CDR2 SFDVKD. For the CDR3, the DNA is TGTGCCACCAGTGATCCTGGACACGGGGGAGGTGAGCAGTTCTTC. This codes for CATSDPGHGGGEQFF.

This clonotype was picked up a small number of times. The chain employs TRBV6-5 and TRBJ1-5; D is uncertain. V lost 1 base and J 6 bases, leaving 10 bases between the germline ends. The CDR3 consists of 14 residues. CDR1 MNHEY and CDR2 SVGAGI come from the germline V gene. In DNA form, the CDR3 reads TGTGCCAGCAGTTACTTTTTGGGCAGTCAGCCCCAGCATTTT. It yields the protein CASSYFLGSQPQHF.

This clonotype was counted between two and nine times. The chain is built from TRBV2 and TRBJ1-2; D may be TRBD1 (6 bases). Germline V gene data show CDR1 as SNHLY and CDR2 as FYNNEI. The ends were cut back, 7 bases at V and 6 bases at J, with 12 bases in the middle. This CDR3 comprises 12 residues. The CDR3 bases are TGTGCCAGCAAAAGGACAGATAATGGCTACACCTTC. This translates into CASKRTDNGYTF.

This clonotype was counted ten times or more. This chain uses TRBV6-5 with TRBJ2-1, with TRBD2 matching 10 bases. The CDR3 sequence is 17 residues long. Germline CDR1 is MNHEY and CDR2 is SVGAGI. Unmatched junction bases numbered 6, after V lost 0 bases and J lost 4 bases. The CDR3 loop reads CASSYSLAGALYNEQFF. As DNA, the CDR3 is TGTGCCAGCAGTTACTCCCTAGCGGGAGCCTTATACAATGAGCAGTTCTTC.

The chain has TRBV12-3 or TRBV12-4 and TRBJ1-6; D unresolved. The CDR3 covers 14 residues. V lost 6 bases and J 7 bases, leaving 13 bases between the germline ends. The CDR3: CASSLGYWNSPLHF. DNA for the CDR3: TGTGCCAGCAGCCTGGGGTACTGGAATTCACCCCTCCACTTT.

This clonotype occurred many times. V is TRBV5-1 and J is TRBJ2-2; weak D call: TRBD1 (5 bases). Germline CDR1 reads SGHRS; CDR2 reads YFSETQ. V lost 0 bases and J lost 5, with 8 bases in between. The CDR3 has 14 residues. The CDR3 loop reads CASSLEGRTGELFF. The CDR3 DNA reads as TGCGCCAGCAGCTTGGAGGGGCGAACCGGGGAGCTGTTTTTT.

This clonotype was picked up a small number of times. V gene TRBV28 combines with J gene TRBJ2-5; TRBD1 matches at 7 bases. Per the germline V gene, CDR1 is MDHEN and CDR2 is SYDVKM. V lost 4 bases to trimming and J lost 5 bases; unmatched junction nucleotides: 4. The CDR3 sequence is 13 residues long. The CDR3 region is CASSSGTVETQYF. The CDR3 DNA reads as TGTGCCAGCAGTTCCGGGACAGTCGAGACCCAGTACTTC. Full variable domain (outside the CDR3, taken from reference TRBV28 and TRBJ2-5): DVKVTQSSRYLVKRTGEKVFLECVQDMDHENMFWYRQDPGLGLRLIYFSYDVKMKEKGDIPEGYSVSREKKERFSLILESASTNQTSMYLCASSSGTVETQYFGPGTRLLVL.

This clonotype has a handful of counts. The rearrangement links TRBV5-6 to TRBJ1-4; D might be TRBD1 (6 bases). Deletions cut 3 bases from V and 8 bases from J, with 14 bases between. Looked up from germline, CDR1 is SGHDT and CDR2 is YYEEEE. CDR3 size: 14 residues. The CDR3 loop is CASSSTGRGEKLFF. Written as DNA, the CDR3 is TGTGCCAGCAGCTCGACAGGAAGAGGGGAAAAACTGTTTTTT.

This clonotype was seen only a few times. The rearrangement links TRBV12-3 or TRBV12-4 to TRBJ2-3; 7 nucleotides agree with TRBD2. The CDR3 has 16 residues. Losses at the gene ends were 3 bases for V and 2 bases for J; bases not matched to a gene: 8. CDR3 residues: CASSFVRREPTDTQYF. CDR3 sequence (DNA): TGTGCCAGCAGTTTTGTGAGGCGGGAGCCCACAGATACGCAGTATTTT.

J is TRBJ2-7 and V is TRBV12-3 or TRBV12-4, with TRBD1 matching over 9 bases. Trimming cost V 6 bases and J 3 bases; bases outside gene matches: 3. There are 13 residues in the CDR3. As DNA, the CDR3 is TGTGCCAGCAGGCCGACAGGGGGCTACGAGCAGTACTTC. It yields the protein CASRPTGGYEQYF.

There are a few counts of this clonotype. The chain is built from TRBV4-3 and TRBJ2-1; the match to TRBD2 covers 9 bases. Trimming took 0 bases from V and 3 from J; bases not matched to a gene: 6. This CDR3 spans 17 amino acids. In germline, CDR1 is LGHNA, CDR2 YSLEER. The CDR3 DNA reads TGCGCCAGCAGCCAAGATCTAGCGGGGACCGTCTACAATGAGCAGTTCTTC. It specifies CASSQDLAGTVYNEQFF.

This clonotype was seen more than once but under ten times. The gene calls are TRBV5-1 and TRBJ2-1; 8 positions agree with TRBD1. The length of the CDR3 is 19 residues. Germline trimming cut 2 bases from V and 4 bases from J; bases unmatched to any gene: 17. Germline V gene sequence: CDR1 SGHRS, CDR2 YFSETQ. The CDR3 nucleotides read TGCGCCAGCAGCTTAGTCCGGGACAGGTTGGCCCACTCATACAATGAGCAGTTCTTC. The encoded protein is CASSLVRDRLAHSYNEQFF.

This clonotype has a count of ten or more. The CDR3: CASSPQVGESSYEQYV. In nucleotides, the CDR3 is TGTGCCAGCTCACCCCAGGTGGGGGAGAGCTCCTACGAGCAGTACGTC. This chain joins TRBV18 and TRBJ2-7; TRBD1 or TRBD2 may be the D gene (5 bases each). V was clipped by 3 bases and J by 0 bases, with 15 bases between them. Germline assignment: CDR1 KGHSH and CDR2 LQKENI. This CDR3 spans 16 amino acids.

V is TRBV4-3 and J is TRBJ2-3; D is possibly TRBD1 or TRBD2 (5 bases each). The CDR3 consists of 15 residues. The germline V and J ends were trimmed by 4 bases and 0 bases, with 11 bases remaining between them. The germline CDR1 and CDR2 sequences are LGHNA and YSLEER. Written as DNA, the CDR3 is TGCGCCAGCAGCCTTCACGGGGCTAGCACAGATACGCAGTATTTT. This gives the protein CASSLHGASTDTQYF.

The V gene is TRBV2, the J gene TRBJ2-1; 10 positions agree with TRBD2. V lost 2 bases and J lost 4; bases outside the gene matches: 11. The CDR3 loop spans 18 amino acids. Per germline, CDR1 SNHLY and CDR2 FYNNEI. Here the CDR3 DNA reads TGTGCCAGCAGTGAAAAGGAGCGGGGGGGCCTAGGTTACAATGAGCAGTTCTTC. Protein: CASSEKERGGLGYNEQFF.

This sequence joins TRBV11-2 and TRBJ2-7; 7 bases fit TRBD1. Trimming at V came to 6 bases and at J to 6 bases, leaving 5 bases not matched to a gene. Germline CDR1 and CDR2: SGHAT and FQNNGV. This CDR3 has 12 amino acids. Here the CDR3 reads CASRSTGSEQYV. The CDR3 region has the DNA TGTGCCAGCAGATCGACAGGGAGCGAGCAGTACGTC.

The table lists this clonotype with many counts. This chain links TRBV2 with TRBJ2-1; D possibly corresponds to TRBD1 (6 bases). The CDR3 is 14 amino acids. V lost 9 bases, J lost 6 bases, and 18 bases lay in between. Germline assignment: CDR1 SNHLY and CDR2 FYNNEI. The CDR3 spells CASKRQVLGNEQFF. The CDR3 bases are TGTGCCAGTAAAAGACAGGTTCTAGGCAATGAGCAGTTCTTC. The variable domain in full, with the rest retrieved from reference TRBV2 and TRBJ2-1, is EPEVTQTPSHQVTQMGQEVILRCVPISNHLYFYWYRQILGQKVEFLVSFYNNEISEKSEIFDDQFSVERPDGSNFTLKIRSTKLEDSAMYFCASKRQVLGNEQFFGPGTRLTVL.